This section outlines one TCR beta chain sequence together with its context. Its antigen is undetermined. The PCR made use of 60 Vbeta and 13 Jbeta primers. TCRdb's table, derived via immunoSEQ multiplex PCR, lists solely in-frame clones and lacks some. Of around 89,000 clones listed, approximately 83% are singletons. The CDR3 length is 15 residues. From germline, CDR1 is SGHRS and CDR2 YFSETQ. Trimming stripped 0 bases from V and 0 bases from J, with 4 bases between. The sample is drawn from a study of cytomegalovirus exposure and HLA in healthy donors. Study-level information: Membership in the Caucasian-associated ancestry cluster was found for around 81% of about 430 genotyped donors. Broader study findings: Both high specificity and high sensitivity reportedly marked the classifier's diagnosis of cytomegalovirus status. TCR beta chains associated with HLA were, in a later analysis, more clonally expanded than equally common others. Earlier analysis found most TCR beta V segments productive about 87% or about 30% of the time.

Sequences were obtained from PBMCs. The V gene is TRBV5-1, the J gene TRBJ2-6; no definite D call. The source is a man aged 35 to 55 in good health and CMV-seronegative. DNA of the CDR3: TGCGCCAGCAGCTTGGCCAGCTCTGGGGCCAACGTCCTGACTTTC. Amino acid sequence: CASSLASSGANVLTF.